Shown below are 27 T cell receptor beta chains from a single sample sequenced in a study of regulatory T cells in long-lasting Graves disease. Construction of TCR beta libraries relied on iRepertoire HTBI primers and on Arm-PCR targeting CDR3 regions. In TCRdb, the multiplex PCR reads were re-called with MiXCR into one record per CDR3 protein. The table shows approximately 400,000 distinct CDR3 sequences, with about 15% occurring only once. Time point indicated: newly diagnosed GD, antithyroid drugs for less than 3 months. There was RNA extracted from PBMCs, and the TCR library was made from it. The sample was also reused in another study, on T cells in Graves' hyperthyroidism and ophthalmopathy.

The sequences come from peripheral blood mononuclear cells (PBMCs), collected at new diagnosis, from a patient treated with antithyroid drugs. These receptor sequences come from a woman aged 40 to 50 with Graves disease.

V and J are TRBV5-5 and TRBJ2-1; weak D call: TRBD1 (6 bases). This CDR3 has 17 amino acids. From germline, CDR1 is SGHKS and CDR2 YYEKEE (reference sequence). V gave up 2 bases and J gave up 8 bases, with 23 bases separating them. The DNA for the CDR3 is TGTGCCAGCAGCTTAAGATACCGACAGGCCTCCGGGGATGAGCAGTTCTTC. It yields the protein CASSLRYRQASGDEQFF.

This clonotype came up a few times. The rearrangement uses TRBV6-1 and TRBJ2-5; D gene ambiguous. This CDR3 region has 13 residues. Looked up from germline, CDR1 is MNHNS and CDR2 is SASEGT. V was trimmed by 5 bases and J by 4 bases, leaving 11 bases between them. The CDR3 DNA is TGTGCCAGCAGTACGACGGCCGGAGAGACCCAGTACTTC. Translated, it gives CASSTTAGETQYF.

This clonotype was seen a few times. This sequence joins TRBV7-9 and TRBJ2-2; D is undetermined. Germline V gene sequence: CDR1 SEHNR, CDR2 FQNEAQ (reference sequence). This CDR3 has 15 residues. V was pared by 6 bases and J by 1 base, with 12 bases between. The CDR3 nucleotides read TGTGCCAGCAGTTTGGGGTCTCAGAACACCGGGGAGCTGTTTTTT. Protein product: CASSLGSQNTGELFF. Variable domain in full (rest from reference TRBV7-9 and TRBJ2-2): DTGVSQNPRHKITKRGQNVTFRCDPISEHNRLYWYRQTLGQGPEFLTYFQNEAQLEKSRLLSDRFSAERPKGSFSTLEIQRTEQGDSAMYLCASSLGSQNTGELFFGEGSRLTVL.

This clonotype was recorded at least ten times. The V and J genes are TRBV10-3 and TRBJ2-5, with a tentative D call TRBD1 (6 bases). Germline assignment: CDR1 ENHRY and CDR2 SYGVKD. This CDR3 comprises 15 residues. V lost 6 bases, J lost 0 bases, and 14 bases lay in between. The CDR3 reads CAISSLHRDQETQYF. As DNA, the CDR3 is TGTGCCATCAGCAGCCTACACAGGGACCAAGAGACCCAGTACTTC.

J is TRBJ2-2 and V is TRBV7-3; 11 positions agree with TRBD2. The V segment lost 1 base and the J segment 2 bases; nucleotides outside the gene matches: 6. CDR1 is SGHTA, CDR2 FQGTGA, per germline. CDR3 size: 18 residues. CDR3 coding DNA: TGTGCCAGCAGCTTAAAGTCCGGGACTAGCGGAAACACCGGGGAGCTGTTTTTT. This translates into CASSLKSGTSGNTGELFF.

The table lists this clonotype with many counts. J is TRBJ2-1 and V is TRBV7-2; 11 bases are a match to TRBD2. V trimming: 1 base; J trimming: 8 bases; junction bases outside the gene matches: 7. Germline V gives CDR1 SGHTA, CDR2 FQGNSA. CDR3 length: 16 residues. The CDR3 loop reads CASSLVIAGGPHEQFF. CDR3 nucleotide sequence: TGTGCCAGCAGCTTAGTAATAGCGGGAGGGCCCCATGAGCAGTTCTTC. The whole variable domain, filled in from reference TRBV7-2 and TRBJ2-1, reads GAGVSQSPSNKVTEKGKDVELRCDPISGHTALYWYRQSLGQGLEFLIYFQGNSAPDKSGLPSDRFSAERTGGSVSTLTIQRTQQEDSAVYLCASSLVIAGGPHEQFFGPGTRLTVL.

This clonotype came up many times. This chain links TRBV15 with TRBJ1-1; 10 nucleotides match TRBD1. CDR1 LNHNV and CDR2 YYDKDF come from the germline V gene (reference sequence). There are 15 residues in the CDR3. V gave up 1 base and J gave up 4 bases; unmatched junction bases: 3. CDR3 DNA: TGTGCCACCAGCAGAGGACAGGGGGCGATCACTGAAGCTTTCTTT. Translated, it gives CATSRGQGAITEAFF.

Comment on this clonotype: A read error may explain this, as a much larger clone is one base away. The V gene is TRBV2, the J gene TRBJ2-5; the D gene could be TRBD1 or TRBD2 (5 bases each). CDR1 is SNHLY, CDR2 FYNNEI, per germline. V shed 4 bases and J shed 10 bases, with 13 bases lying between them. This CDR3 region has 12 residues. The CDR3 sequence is CASSGGIGGQYF. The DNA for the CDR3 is TGTGCCAGCAGTGGAGGTATTGGGGGCCAGTACTTC. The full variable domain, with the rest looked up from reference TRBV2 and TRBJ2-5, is EPEVTQTPSHQVTQMGQEVILRCVPISNHLYFYWYRQILGQKVEFLVSFYNNEISEKSEIFDDQFSVERPDGSNFTLKIRSTKLEDSAMYFCASSGGIGGQYFGPGTRLLVL.

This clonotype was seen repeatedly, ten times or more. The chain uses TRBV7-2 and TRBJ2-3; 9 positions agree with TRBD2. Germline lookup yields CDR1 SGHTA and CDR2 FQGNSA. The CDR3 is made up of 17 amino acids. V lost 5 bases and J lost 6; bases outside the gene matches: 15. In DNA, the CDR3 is TGTGCCAGCAGCCCGCTTCTAGCGGGACTGGGAAGGGATACGCAGTATTTT. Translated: CASSPLLAGLGRDTQYF.

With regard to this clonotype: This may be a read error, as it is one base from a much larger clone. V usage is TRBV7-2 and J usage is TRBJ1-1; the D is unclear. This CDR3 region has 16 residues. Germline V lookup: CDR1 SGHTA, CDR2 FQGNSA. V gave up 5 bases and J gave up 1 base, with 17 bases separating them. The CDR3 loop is CASSQDFGRENTEAFF. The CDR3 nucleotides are TGTGCCAGCAGCCAGGACTTCGGTCGAGAGAACACTGAAGCTTTCTTT. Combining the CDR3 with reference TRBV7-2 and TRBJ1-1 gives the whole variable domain GAGVSQSPSNKVTEKGKDVELRCDPISGHTALYWYRQSLGQGLEFLIYFQGNSAPDKSGLPSDRFSAERTGGSVSTLTIQRTQQEDSAVYLCASSQDFGRENTEAFFGQGTRLTVV.

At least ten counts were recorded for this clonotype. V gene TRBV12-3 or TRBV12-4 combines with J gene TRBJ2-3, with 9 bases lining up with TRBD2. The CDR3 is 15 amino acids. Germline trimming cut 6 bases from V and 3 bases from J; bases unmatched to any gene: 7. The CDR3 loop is CASSRSGSTTDTQYF. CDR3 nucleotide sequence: TGTGCCAGCAGCCGTAGCGGGAGTACGACAGATACGCAGTATTTT.

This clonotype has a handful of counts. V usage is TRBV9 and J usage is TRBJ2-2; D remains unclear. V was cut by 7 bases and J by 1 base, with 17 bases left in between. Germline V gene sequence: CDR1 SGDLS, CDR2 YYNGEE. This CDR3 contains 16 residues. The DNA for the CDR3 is TGTGCCAGCTCCCCCAGGAGTCCCGAGAACACCGGGGAGCTGTTTTTT. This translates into CASSPRSPENTGELFF.

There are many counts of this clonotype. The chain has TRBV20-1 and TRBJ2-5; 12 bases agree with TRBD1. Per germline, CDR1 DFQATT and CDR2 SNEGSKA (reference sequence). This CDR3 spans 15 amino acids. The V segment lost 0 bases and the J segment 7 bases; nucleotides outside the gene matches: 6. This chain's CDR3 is CSARDPGTGGRTQYF. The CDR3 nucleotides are TGCAGTGCTAGAGATCCTGGGACAGGGGGCAGGACCCAGTACTTC.

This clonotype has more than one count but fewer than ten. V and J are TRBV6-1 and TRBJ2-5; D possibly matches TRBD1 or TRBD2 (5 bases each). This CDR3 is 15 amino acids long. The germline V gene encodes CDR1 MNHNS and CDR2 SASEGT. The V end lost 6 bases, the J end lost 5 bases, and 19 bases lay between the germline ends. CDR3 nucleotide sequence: TGTGCCAGCAGCAAGATCGGGGCTGTCTTGGAGACCCAGTACTTC. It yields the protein CASSKIGAVLETQYF.

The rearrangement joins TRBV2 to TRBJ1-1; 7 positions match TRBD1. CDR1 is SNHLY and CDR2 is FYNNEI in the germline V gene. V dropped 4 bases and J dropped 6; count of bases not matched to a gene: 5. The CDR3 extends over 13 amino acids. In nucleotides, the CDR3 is TGTGCCAGCAGTGGACAGGGAGGGCCTGAAGCTTTCTTT. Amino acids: CASSGQGGPEAFF.

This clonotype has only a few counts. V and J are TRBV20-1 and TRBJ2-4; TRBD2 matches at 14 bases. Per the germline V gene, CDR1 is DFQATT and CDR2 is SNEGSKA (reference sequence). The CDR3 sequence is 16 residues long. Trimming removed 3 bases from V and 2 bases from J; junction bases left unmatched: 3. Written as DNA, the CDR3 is TGCAGTGCTAGGACTAGCGGGAGGGCCTCCAAAAACATTCAGTACTTC. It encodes CSARTSGRASKNIQYF.

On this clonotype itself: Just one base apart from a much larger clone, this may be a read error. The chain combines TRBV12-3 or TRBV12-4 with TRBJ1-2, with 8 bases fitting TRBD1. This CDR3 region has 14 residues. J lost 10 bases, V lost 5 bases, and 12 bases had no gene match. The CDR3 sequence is CASSLGVTGGDYTF. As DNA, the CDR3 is TGTGCCAGCAGTCTAGGGGTTACAGGGGGTGACTACACCTTC.

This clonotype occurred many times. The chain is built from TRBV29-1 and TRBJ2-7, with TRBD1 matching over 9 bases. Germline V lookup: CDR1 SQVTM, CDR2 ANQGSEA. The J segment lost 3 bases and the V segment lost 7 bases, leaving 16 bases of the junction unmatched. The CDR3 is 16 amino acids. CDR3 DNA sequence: TGCAGCGCCCTGGCGGGACAGGGTGACCTTAACTACGAGCAGTACTTC. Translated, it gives CSALAGQGDLNYEQYF.

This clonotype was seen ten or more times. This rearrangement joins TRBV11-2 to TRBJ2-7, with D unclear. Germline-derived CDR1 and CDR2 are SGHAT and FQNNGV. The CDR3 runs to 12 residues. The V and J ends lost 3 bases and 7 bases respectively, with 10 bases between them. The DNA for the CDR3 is TGTGCCAGCAGCTTTCTGATGAGGGAGCAGTACTTC. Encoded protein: CASSFLMREQYF.

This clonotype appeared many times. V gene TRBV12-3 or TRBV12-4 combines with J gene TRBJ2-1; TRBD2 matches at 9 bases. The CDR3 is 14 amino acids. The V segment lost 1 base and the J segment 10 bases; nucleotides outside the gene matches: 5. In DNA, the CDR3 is TGTGCCAGCAGTTTAGTAGCGGGAGCGGGGGAGCAGTTCTTC. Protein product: CASSLVAGAGEQFF.

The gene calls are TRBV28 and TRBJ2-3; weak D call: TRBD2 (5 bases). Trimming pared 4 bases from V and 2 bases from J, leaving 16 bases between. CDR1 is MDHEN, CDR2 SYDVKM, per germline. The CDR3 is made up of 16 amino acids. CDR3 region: CASSSRKAVYTDTQYF. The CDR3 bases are TGTGCCAGCAGTTCGCGAAAAGCGGTTTACACAGATACGCAGTATTTT.

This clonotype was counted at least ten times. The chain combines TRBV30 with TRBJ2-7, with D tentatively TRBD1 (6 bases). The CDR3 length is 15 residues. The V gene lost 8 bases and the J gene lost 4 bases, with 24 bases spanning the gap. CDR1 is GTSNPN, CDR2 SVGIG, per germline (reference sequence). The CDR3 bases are TGTGCCGGGGAAGGGGGTACGTCAATGGCATACGAGCAGTACTTC. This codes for CAGEGGTSMAYEQYF.

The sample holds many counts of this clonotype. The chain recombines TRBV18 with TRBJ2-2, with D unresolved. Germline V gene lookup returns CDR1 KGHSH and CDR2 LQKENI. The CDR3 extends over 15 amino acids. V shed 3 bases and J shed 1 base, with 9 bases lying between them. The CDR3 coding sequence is TGTGCCAGCTCACCGATTTTCGGGAACACCGGGGAGCTGTTTTTT. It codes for CASSPIFGNTGELFF.

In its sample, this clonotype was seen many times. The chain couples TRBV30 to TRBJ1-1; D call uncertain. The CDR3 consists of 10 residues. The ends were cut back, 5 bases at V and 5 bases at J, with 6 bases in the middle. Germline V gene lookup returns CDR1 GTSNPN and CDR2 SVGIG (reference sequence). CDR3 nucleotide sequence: TGTGCCTGGGGTCAGACTGAAGCTTTCTTT. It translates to CAWGQTEAFF. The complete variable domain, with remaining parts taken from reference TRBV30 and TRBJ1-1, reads SQTIHQWPATLVQPVGSPLSLECTVEGTSNPNLYWYRQAAGRGLQLLFYSVGIGQISSEVPQNLSASRPQDRQFILSSKKLLLSDSGFYLCAWGQTEAFFGQGTRLTVV.

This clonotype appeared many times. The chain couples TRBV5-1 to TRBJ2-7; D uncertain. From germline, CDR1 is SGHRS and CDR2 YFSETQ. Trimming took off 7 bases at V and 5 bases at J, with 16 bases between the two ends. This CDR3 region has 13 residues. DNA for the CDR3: TGCGCCAGCGGCCCCAACCTGGGGAACGAGCAGTACTTC. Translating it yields CASGPNLGNEQYF.

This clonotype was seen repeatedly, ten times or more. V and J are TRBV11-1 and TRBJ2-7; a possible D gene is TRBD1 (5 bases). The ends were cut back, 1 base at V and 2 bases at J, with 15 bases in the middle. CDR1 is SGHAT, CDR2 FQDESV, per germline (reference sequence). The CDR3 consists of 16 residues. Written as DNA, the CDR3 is TGTGCCAGCAGCTTAGGGGGCAGCCTCCCTACCTACGAGCAGTACTTC. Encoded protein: CASSLGGSLPTYEQYF. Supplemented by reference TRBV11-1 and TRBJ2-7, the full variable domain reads EAEVAQSPRYKITEKSQAVAFWCDPISGHATLYWYRQILGQGPELLVQFQDESVVDDSQLPKDRFSAERLKGVDSTLKIQPAELGDSAMYLCASSLGGSLPTYEQYFGPGTRLTVT.

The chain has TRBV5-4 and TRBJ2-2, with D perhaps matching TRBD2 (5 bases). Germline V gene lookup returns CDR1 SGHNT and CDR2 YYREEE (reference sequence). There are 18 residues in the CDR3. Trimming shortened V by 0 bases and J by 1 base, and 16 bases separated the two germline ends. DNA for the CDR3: TGTGCCAGCAGCTTGGCCATTAGCGCGTTGTTGAACACCGGGGAGCTGTTTTTT. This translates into CASSLAISALLNTGELFF.